Following are 29 T cell receptor beta chains from one sample sequenced in a study of PD-L1 blockade in urothelial cancer. The sample's time point: pretreatment peripheral blood. TCRdb's copy holds only in-frame clones and misses some; the assay was immunoSEQ multiplex PCR. The sample includes some 53,000 clones, about 68% of them seen just once. Source: PBMCs, taken around atezolizumab (anti-PD-L1) treatment. These receptors all come from a man between 65 and 85 years old with urothelial cancer.

In its sample, this clone was seen a few times. CDR3: CASSLYQGYQETQYF. In DNA, the CDR3 is TGTGCCAGCAGCTTATACCAGGGGTACCAAGAGACCCAGTACTTC. The J gene is TRBJ2-5, the V gene TRBV7-8; the D gene is possibly TRBD1 (6 bases). CDR1 SGHVS and CDR2 FQNEAQ come from the germline V gene. V was pared by 2 bases and J by 0 bases, with 10 bases between. CDR3 length: 15 amino acids.

This clone was detected only a few times. Other nucleotide sequences from this sample produce the same CDR3. This rearrangement joins TRBV7-9 to TRBJ1-5; a possible D gene is TRBD1 (6 bases). Germline V gene data show CDR1 as SEHNR and CDR2 as FQNEAQ (reference sequence). Trimming shortened V by 5 bases and J by 3 bases, and 11 bases separated the two germline ends. The CDR3 has 14 amino acids. Written as DNA, the CDR3 is TGTGCCAGCAGCCTGGACAGTTCCAATCAGCCCCAGCATTTT. Amino acid sequence: CASSLDSSNQPQHF.

This clone occurred once. The chain carries TRBV29-1 and TRBJ2-3, with 11 bases matching TRBD2. The CDR3 consists of 18 residues. The V gene end was trimmed by 3 bases and the J gene end by 1 base; junction bases not matched to a gene: 12. CDR1 is SQVTM and CDR2 is ANQGSEA in the germline V gene. The CDR3 nucleotides read TGCAGCGTTGATCGTCTAGCGGGGGGCCCCCACCGCACAGATACGCAGTATTTT. Its protein product is CSVDRLAGGPHRTDTQYF.

This clone was seen once. This sequence joins TRBV7-9 and TRBJ1-5; D remains unclear. Deletions cut 5 bases from V and 4 bases from J, with 18 bases between. The CDR3 spans 16 residues. Germline V CDR1 and CDR2: SEHNR, FQNEAQ (reference sequence). The CDR3 bases are TGTGCCAGCAGCGACTCCCTCGCCGGGGAAAATCAGCCCCAGCATTTT. It codes for CASSDSLAGENQPQHF.

The chain couples TRBV10-3 to TRBJ1-1, with 7 bases that match TRBD1. CDR3 length: 13 residues. CDR1 is ENHRY, CDR2 SYGVKD, per germline. Losses at the gene ends were 10 bases for V and 1 base for J; bases not matched to a gene: 6. For the CDR3, the DNA is TGTGCCACCTCGGGGACAGCGAACACTGAAGCTTTCTTT. It translates to CATSGTANTEAFF.

The genes are TRBV7-2 and TRBJ2-7; D may be TRBD1 (6 bases). Germline assignment: CDR1 SGHTA and CDR2 FQGNSA. Trimming took 5 bases from V and 2 from J, leaving 10 bases between them. This CDR3 region has 13 residues. The DNA of the CDR3 is TGTGCCAGCAGCCTACAGGGCACCTACGAGCAGTACTTC. This gives the protein CASSLQGTYEQYF.

This sequence joins TRBV5-4 and TRBJ1-6, with D unclear. V lost 4 bases to trimming and J lost 2 bases, with 4 bases between them. This CDR3 comprises 13 residues. The germline V gene encodes CDR1 SGHNT and CDR2 YYREEE (reference sequence). The DNA of the CDR3 is TGTGCCAGCAGCCCTCCCTATAATTCACCCCTCCACTTT. As protein: CASSPPYNSPLHF.

This clone has only one observation. The gene calls are TRBV5-1 and TRBJ2-3; 8 bases agree with TRBD2. Germline lookup yields CDR1 SGHRS and CDR2 YFSETQ. Trimming at V came to 4 bases and at J to 4 bases, leaving 14 bases not matched to a gene. This CDR3 is 17 amino acids long. This CDR3 reads CASSTYGGGQASDTQYF. The CDR3 region has the DNA TGCGCCAGCAGCACGTACGGGGGGGGGCAGGCATCAGATACGCAGTATTTT. Together with reference TRBV5-1 and TRBJ2-3, the CDR3 gives the full variable domain: KAGVTQTPRYLIKTRGQQVTLSCSPISGHRSVSWYQQTPGQGLQFLFEYFSETQRNKGNFPGRFSGRQFSNSRSEMNVSTLELGDSALYLCASSTYGGGQASDTQYFGPGTRLTVL.

V gene TRBV2 combines with J gene TRBJ1-2; no clear D gene. The CDR3 extends over 12 amino acids. CDR1 and CDR2 from the germline V gene are SNHLY and FYNNEI. With 5 bases removed from V and 3 bases from J, the gap between germline ends came to 7 bases. The CDR3 is CASSFSDYGYTF. In DNA form, the CDR3 reads TGTGCCAGCAGTTTTAGCGACTATGGCTACACCTTC.

The sample holds one count of this clone. The chain carries TRBV4-3 and TRBJ2-3, with 10 bases that match TRBD2. The V segment lost 0 bases and the J segment 4 bases; nucleotides outside the gene matches: 4. CDR1 and CDR2 (germline): LGHNA, YSLEER. This CDR3 has 16 residues. In nucleotides, the CDR3 is TGCGCCAGCAGCCAAGAAGGAGCGGGAGGGGCAGATACGCAGTATTTT. Translated: CASSQEGAGGADTQYF.

This clone was counted once. The chain is built from TRBV18 and TRBJ2-5, with 14 bases aligning to TRBD2. CDR3 length: 16 amino acids. Germline V gene lookup returns CDR1 KGHSH and CDR2 LQKENI. The junction had 6 bases not matched to a gene; V was cut back by 3 bases and J by 6 bases. The DNA of the CDR3 is TGTGCCAGCTCACCCGGGACTAGCGGGAGTCAGAAGACCCAGTACTTC. This encodes CASSPGTSGSQKTQYF.

The CDR3: CASRLGTSNEKLFF. The CDR3 nucleotides read TGTGCCAGCAGATTGGGGACATCAAATGAAAAACTGTTTTTT. The chain uses TRBV2 and TRBJ1-4; TRBD1 is a possible D gene (6 bases). Trimming took 6 bases from V and 5 from J, leaving 13 bases between them. This CDR3 has 14 residues. From germline, CDR1 is SNHLY and CDR2 FYNNEI.

This clone has more than one count but fewer than ten. The rearrangement joins TRBV7-3 to TRBJ1-2, with no clear D. The CDR3 sequence is 14 residues long. Trimming removed 2 bases at V and 3 bases at J, with 10 bases between. Germline V gene data show CDR1 as SGHTA and CDR2 as FQGTGA. The CDR3 spells CASSLGPGDYGYTF. The CDR3, as DNA: TGTGCCAGCAGCTTAGGTCCAGGTGACTATGGCTACACCTTC.

There are a few counts of this clone. V is TRBV7-9 and J is TRBJ1-2; D call uncertain. CDR1 and CDR2 from the germline V gene are SEHNR and FQNEAQ (reference sequence). V was cut by 1 base and J by 5 bases, with 5 bases left in between. The CDR3 is 12 amino acids. The CDR3 DNA reads as TGTGCCAGCAGCTTAGAAGCGTATGGCTACACCTTC. Protein sequence: CASSLEAYGYTF.

The gene calls are TRBV6-5 and TRBJ2-7; D possibly corresponds to TRBD2 (5 bases). The CDR3 has 12 amino acids. Trimming removed 5 bases at V and 2 bases at J, with 7 bases between. The V gene's germline CDR1 is MNHEY and CDR2 SVGAGI. The CDR3 nucleotides read TGTGCCAGCAGTACCGGGGCCTACGAGCAGTACTTC. Residues: CASSTGAYEQYF.

The chain has TRBV28 and TRBJ2-5; 8 bases line up with TRBD1. The J segment lost 5 bases and the V segment lost 6 bases, leaving 5 bases of the junction unmatched. The germline CDR1 and CDR2 sequences are MDHEN and SYDVKM. This CDR3 comprises 13 residues. The CDR3 sequence: CASRSGGRETQYF. The DNA for the CDR3 is TGTGCCAGCAGGTCAGGGGGCAGGGAGACCCAGTACTTC.

The chain uses TRBV5-1 and TRBJ2-1; 9 nucleotides line up with TRBD2. From germline, CDR1 is SGHRS and CDR2 YFSETQ. The CDR3 loop spans 14 amino acids. J gave up 6 bases and V 2 bases, and 3 bases lay outside the gene matches. CDR3 sequence: CASSFTSGPNEQFF. CDR3 DNA sequence: TGCGCCAGCAGCTTTACTAGCGGGCCCAATGAGCAGTTCTTC.

This chain connects TRBV14 to TRBJ1-2, with D perhaps matching TRBD1 (5 bases). Per the germline V gene, CDR1 is SGHDN and CDR2 is FVKESK. The length of the CDR3 is 15 residues. V was pared by 4 bases and J by 8 bases, with 20 bases between. The CDR3 spells CASSPLRWGGSGYTF. CDR3 nucleotides: TGTGCCAGCAGCCCTCTCCGATGGGGGGGAAGCGGCTACACCTTC. Filled out from reference TRBV14 and TRBJ1-2, the complete variable domain reads EAGVTQFPSHSVIEKGQTVTLRCDPISGHDNLYWYRRVMGKEIKFLLHFVKESKQDESGMPNNRFLAERTGGTYSTLKVQPAELEDSGVYFCASSPLRWGGSGYTFGSGTRLTVV.

J is TRBJ2-7 and V is TRBV27; the D gene is possibly TRBD1 (6 bases). The V end was cut by 0 bases, the J end by 2 bases, with 11 bases between. The germline V gene has CDR1 MNHEY and CDR2 SMNVEV (reference sequence). There are 15 residues in the CDR3. The CDR3: CASSLSPGVTYEQYF. CDR3 DNA sequence: TGTGCCAGCAGTTTATCACCAGGGGTCACCTACGAGCAGTACTTC.

V usage is TRBV10-3 and J usage is TRBJ2-7; TRBD2 agrees at 13 bases. Germline CDR1 reads ENHRY; CDR2 reads SYGVKD. V lost 3 bases, J lost 2 bases, and 13 bases stayed unmatched. The CDR3 has 19 residues. The CDR3: CAISDTDRGGTSGAYEQYF. The DNA of the CDR3 is TGTGCCATCAGTGATACGGACAGGGGGGGGACTAGCGGGGCCTACGAGCAGTACTTC.

The chain employs TRBV21-1 and TRBJ2-5; the table calls TRBD2, which could not be checked here. TRBV21-1 is assigned pseudogene status. The CDR3 totals 9 residues. The CDR3 region has the DNA TGTGCCACTCAAGAGACCCAGTACTTC. The encoded protein is CATQETQYF.

J is TRBJ1-1 and V is TRBV29-1; D possibly corresponds to TRBD1 (5 bases). V lost 6 bases and J lost 1, with 15 bases in between. Germline V CDR1 and CDR2: SQVTM, ANQGSEA. The CDR3 consists of 14 residues. CDR3 nucleotide sequence: TGCAGCGTCAAAGGAATGACAGAGAACACTGAAGCTTTCTTT. Its translation is CSVKGMTENTEAFF.

The V gene is TRBV28, the J gene TRBJ2-4, with D perhaps TRBD1 (5 bases). V dropped 6 bases and J dropped 0 bases, with 9 bases sitting between them. Germline lookup yields CDR1 MDHEN and CDR2 SYDVKM. This CDR3 has 14 amino acids. The DNA for the CDR3 is TGTGCCAGCAGACCAGGGTCAGCCAAAAACATTCAGTACTTC. It specifies CASRPGSAKNIQYF.

The J gene is TRBJ1-1, the V gene TRBV19, with a weak D call TRBD1 (6 bases). The germline V gene encodes CDR1 LNHDA and CDR2 SQIVND (reference sequence). The CDR3 totals 14 residues. Trimming took off 8 bases at V and 0 bases at J, with 13 bases between the two ends. In DNA form, the CDR3 reads TGTGCCAGTGGCTACCGGGACATGAACACTGAAGCTTTCTTT. This encodes CASGYRDMNTEAFF.

This clone was seen a single time. The V call is TRBV9, the J call TRBJ2-1; D might be TRBD1 (6 bases). Germline-derived CDR1 and CDR2 are SGDLS and YYNGEE. Trimming removed 2 bases at V and 13 bases at J, with 19 bases between. The CDR3 has 14 residues. The CDR3 here is CASSVSNDDRTQFF. The CDR3 DNA reads TGTGCCAGCAGCGTCTCGAATGATGACAGGACTCAGTTCTTC.

The CDR3 region has the DNA TGCGCCAGCAGCCCCTCGGGTACGGGGGCCAACGTCCTGACTTTC. Translation gives CASSPSGTGANVLTF. The chain is built from TRBV4-3 and TRBJ2-6; D remains unclear. Between the trimmed V and J ends, which lost 4 bases and 4 bases, there was a span of 11 bases. Germline assignment: CDR1 LGHNA and CDR2 YSLEER. This CDR3 contains 15 residues.

This CDR3 reads CASSLRDRGGGYTF. DNA of the CDR3: TGTGCCAGTAGTCTCCGGGACAGGGGCGGTGGCTACACCTTC. The chain carries TRBV19 and TRBJ1-2; 10 bases agree with TRBD1. Germline V gives CDR1 LNHDA, CDR2 SQIVND (reference sequence). V lost 5 bases and J lost 7; bases outside the gene matches: 7. The CDR3 runs 14 residues.

The genes are TRBV19 and TRBJ1-4; D unclear. The CDR3 runs 16 residues. The germline gives CDR1 LNHDA, CDR2 SQIVND (reference sequence). V gave up 5 bases and J gave up 5 bases, with 18 bases separating them. As DNA, the CDR3 is TGTGCCAGTAGTGGAGGTGCGAGCCAGGAAAATGAAAAACTGTTTTTT. Its translation: CASSGGASQENEKLFF.

This chain uses TRBV27 with TRBJ1-5; 9 bases fit TRBD1. The CDR3 has 16 residues. Trimming removed 5 bases from V and 6 bases from J; junction bases left unmatched: 11. Germline-derived CDR1 and CDR2 are MNHEY and SMNVEV (reference sequence). The CDR3, as DNA: TGTGCCAGCAGTAGACGTCCCGGGACAGGGACTCAGCCCCAGCATTTT. Residues: CASSRRPGTGTQPQHF.